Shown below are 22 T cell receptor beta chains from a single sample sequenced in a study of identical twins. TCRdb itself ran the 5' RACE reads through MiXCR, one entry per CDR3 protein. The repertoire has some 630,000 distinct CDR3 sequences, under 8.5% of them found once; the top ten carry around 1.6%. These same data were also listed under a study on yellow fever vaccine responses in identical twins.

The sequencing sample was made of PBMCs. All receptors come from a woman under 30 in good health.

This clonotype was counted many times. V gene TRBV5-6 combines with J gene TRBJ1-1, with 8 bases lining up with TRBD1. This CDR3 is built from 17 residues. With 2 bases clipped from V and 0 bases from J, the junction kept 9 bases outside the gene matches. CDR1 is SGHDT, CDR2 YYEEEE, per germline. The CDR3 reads CASSFRTGNGMNTEAFF. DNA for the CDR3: TGTGCCAGCAGCTTCCGGACAGGGAATGGGATGAACACTGAAGCTTTCTTT.

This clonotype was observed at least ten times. The CDR3 loop is CASSLRGGEQFF. The CDR3 bases are TGTGCCAGCAGTTTAAGAGGCGGTGAGCAGTTCTTC. V is TRBV7-9 and J is TRBJ2-1; no clear D. CDR1 SEHNR and CDR2 FQNEAQ come from the germline V gene (reference sequence). The length of the CDR3 is 12 residues. Trimming took off 6 bases at V and 9 bases at J, with 12 bases between the two ends. Filled out from reference TRBV7-9 and TRBJ2-1, the complete variable domain reads DTGVSQNPRHKITKRGQNVTFRCDPISEHNRLYWYRQTLGQGPEFLTYFQNEAQLEKSRLLSDRFSAERPKGSFSTLEIQRTEQGDSAMYLCASSLRGGEQFFGPGTRLTVL.

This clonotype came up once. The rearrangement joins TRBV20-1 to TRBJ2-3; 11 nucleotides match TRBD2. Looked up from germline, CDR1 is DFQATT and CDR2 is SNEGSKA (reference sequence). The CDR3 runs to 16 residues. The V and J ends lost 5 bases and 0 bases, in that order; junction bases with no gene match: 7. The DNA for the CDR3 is TGCAGTGCTTACCCCGGGACTAGCGGAAGCACAGATACGCAGTATTTT. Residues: CSAYPGTSGSTDTQYF.

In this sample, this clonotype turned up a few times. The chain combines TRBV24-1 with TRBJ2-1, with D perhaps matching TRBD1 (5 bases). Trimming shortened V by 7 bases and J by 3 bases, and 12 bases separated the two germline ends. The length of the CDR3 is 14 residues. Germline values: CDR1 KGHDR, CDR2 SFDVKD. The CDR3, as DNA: TGTGCCACCAGCGGGCCGGACAACTACAATGAGCAGTTCTTC. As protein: CATSGPDNYNEQFF.

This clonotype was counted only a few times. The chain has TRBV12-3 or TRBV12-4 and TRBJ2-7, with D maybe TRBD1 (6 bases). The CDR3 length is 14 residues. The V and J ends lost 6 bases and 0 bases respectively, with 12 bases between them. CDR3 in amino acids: CASRETGSSYEQYF. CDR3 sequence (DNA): TGTGCCAGCAGGGAAACAGGGAGCTCCTACGAGCAGTACTTC.

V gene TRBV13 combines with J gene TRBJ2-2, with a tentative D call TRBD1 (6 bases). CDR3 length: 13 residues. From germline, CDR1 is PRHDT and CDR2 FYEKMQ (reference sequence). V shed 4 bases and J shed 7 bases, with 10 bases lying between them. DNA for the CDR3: TGTGCCAGCAGCTCCGGGACAATCGGGGAGCTGTTTTTT. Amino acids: CASSSGTIGELFF.

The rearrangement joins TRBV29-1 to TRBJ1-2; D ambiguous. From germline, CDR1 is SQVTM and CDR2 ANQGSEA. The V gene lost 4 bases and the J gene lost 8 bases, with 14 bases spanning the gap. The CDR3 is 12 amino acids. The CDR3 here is CSVGTPSLGYTF. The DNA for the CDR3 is TGCAGCGTTGGGACCCCCAGCCTAGGCTACACCTTC.

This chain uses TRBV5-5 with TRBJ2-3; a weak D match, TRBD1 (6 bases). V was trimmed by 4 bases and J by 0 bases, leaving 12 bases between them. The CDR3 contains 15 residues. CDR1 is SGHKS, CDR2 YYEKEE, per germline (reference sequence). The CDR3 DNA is TGTGCCAGCAGCAAACAGGGAACTAGCACAGATACGCAGTATTTT. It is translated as CASSKQGTSTDTQYF.

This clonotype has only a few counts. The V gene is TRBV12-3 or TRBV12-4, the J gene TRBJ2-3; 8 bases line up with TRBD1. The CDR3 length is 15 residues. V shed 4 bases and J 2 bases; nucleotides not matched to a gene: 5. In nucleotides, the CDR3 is TGTGCCAGCAGTTACCAACAGGGGGACACAGATACGCAGTATTTT. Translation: CASSYQQGDTDTQYF.

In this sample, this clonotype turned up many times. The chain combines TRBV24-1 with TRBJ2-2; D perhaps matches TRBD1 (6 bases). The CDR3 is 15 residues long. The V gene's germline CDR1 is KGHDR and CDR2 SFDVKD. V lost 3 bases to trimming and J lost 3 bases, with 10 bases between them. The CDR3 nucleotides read TGTGCCACCAGTGATAACACAGGGTACACCGGGGAGCTGTTTTTT. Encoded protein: CATSDNTGYTGELFF.

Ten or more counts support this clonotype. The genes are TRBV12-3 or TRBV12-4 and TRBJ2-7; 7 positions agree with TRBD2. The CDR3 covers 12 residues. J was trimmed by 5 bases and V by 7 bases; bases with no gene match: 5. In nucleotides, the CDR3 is TGTGCCAGCATGCGGGAGTTCGACGAGCAGTACTTC. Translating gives CASMREFDEQYF.

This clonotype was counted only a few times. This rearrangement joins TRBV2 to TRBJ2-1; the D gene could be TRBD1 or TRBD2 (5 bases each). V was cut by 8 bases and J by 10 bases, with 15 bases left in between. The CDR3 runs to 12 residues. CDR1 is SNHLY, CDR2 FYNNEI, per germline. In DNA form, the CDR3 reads TGTGCCAGCGGGGGATGGGCAGGAGAGCAGTTCTTC. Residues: CASGGWAGEQFF.

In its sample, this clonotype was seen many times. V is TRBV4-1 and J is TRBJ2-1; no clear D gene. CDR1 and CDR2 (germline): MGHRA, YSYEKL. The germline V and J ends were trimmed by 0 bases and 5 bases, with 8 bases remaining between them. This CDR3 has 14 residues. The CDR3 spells CASSQEDPNNEQFF. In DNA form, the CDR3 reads TGCGCCAGCAGCCAAGAGGACCCTAACAATGAGCAGTTCTTC.

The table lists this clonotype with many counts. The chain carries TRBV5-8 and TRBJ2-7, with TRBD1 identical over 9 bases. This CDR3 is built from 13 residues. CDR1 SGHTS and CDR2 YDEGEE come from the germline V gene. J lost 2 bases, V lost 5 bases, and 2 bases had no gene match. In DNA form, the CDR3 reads TGTGCCAGCAGGGGACAGGGAGCCTACGAGCAGTACTTC. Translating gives CASRGQGAYEQYF.

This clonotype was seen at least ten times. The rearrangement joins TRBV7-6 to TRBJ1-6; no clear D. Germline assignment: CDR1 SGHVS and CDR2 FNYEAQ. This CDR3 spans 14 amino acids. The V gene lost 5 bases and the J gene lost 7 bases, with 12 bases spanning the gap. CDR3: CASSETDGNSPLHF. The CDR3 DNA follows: TGTGCCAGCAGCGAAACAGACGGGAATTCACCCCTCCACTTT. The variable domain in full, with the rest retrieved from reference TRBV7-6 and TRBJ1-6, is GAGVSQSPRYKVTKRGQDVALRCDPISGHVSLYWYRQALGQGPEFLTYFNYEAQQDKSGLPNDRFSAERPEGSISTLTIQRTEQRDSAMYRCASSETDGNSPLHFGNGTRLTVT.

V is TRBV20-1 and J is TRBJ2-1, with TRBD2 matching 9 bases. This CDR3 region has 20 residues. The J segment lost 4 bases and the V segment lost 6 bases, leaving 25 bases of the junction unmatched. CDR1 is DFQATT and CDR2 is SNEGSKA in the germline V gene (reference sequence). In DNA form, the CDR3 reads TGCAGTGCCCGGCCCCAGGGAGGGCGGGAGGGCCCTCCCGGGTACAATGAGCAGTTCTTC. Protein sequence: CSARPQGGREGPPGYNEQFF.

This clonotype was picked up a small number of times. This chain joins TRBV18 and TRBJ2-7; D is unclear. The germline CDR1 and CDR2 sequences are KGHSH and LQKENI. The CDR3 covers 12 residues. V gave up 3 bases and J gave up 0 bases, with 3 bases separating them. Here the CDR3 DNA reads TGTGCCAGCTCACCCACCTCCTACGAGCAGTACGTC. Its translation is CASSPTSYEQYV.

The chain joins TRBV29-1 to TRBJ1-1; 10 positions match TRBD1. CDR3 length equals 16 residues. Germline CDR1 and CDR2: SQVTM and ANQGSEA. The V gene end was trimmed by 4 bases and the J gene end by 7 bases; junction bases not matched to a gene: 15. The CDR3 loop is CSVGWDRGKSGFEAFF. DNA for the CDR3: TGCAGCGTTGGTTGGGACAGGGGAAAAAGTGGGTTTGAAGCTTTCTTT. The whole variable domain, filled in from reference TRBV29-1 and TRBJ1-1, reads SAVISQKPSRDICQRGTSLTIQCQVDSQVTMMFWYRQQPGQSLTLIATANQGSEATYESGFVIDKFPISRPNLTFSTLTVSNMSPEDSSIYLCSVGWDRGKSGFEAFFGQGTRLTVV.

The CDR3 DNA sequence: TGTGCCAGCAGTTTACCACCAACCTATGGCTACACCTTC. Protein product: CASSLPPTYGYTF. V is TRBV12-3 or TRBV12-4 and J is TRBJ1-2; D call uncertain. CDR3 length equals 13 residues. Trimming shortened V by 2 bases and J by 4 bases, and 8 bases separated the two germline ends.

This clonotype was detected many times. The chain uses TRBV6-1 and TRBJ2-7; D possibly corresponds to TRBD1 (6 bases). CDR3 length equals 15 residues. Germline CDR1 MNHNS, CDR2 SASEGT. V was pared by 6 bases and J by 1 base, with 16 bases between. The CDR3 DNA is TGTGCCAGCAGCCCTTGGGGGACATCTTCCTACGAGCAGTACTTC. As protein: CASSPWGTSSYEQYF.

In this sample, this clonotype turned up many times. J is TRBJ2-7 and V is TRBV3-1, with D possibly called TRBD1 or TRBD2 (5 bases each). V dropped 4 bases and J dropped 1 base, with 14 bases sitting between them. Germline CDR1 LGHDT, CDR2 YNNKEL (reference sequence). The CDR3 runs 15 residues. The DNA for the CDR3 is TGTGCCAGCAGCCGGAGGACCCAGGGATCCTACGAGCAGTACTTC. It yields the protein CASSRRTQGSYEQYF.

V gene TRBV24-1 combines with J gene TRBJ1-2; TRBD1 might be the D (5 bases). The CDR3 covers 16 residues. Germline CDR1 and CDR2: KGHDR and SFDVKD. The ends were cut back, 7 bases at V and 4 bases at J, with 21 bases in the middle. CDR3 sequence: CATRASGEEDRYGYTF. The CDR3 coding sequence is TGTGCCACCAGGGCCTCGGGGGAAGAGGATCGCTATGGCTACACCTTC.